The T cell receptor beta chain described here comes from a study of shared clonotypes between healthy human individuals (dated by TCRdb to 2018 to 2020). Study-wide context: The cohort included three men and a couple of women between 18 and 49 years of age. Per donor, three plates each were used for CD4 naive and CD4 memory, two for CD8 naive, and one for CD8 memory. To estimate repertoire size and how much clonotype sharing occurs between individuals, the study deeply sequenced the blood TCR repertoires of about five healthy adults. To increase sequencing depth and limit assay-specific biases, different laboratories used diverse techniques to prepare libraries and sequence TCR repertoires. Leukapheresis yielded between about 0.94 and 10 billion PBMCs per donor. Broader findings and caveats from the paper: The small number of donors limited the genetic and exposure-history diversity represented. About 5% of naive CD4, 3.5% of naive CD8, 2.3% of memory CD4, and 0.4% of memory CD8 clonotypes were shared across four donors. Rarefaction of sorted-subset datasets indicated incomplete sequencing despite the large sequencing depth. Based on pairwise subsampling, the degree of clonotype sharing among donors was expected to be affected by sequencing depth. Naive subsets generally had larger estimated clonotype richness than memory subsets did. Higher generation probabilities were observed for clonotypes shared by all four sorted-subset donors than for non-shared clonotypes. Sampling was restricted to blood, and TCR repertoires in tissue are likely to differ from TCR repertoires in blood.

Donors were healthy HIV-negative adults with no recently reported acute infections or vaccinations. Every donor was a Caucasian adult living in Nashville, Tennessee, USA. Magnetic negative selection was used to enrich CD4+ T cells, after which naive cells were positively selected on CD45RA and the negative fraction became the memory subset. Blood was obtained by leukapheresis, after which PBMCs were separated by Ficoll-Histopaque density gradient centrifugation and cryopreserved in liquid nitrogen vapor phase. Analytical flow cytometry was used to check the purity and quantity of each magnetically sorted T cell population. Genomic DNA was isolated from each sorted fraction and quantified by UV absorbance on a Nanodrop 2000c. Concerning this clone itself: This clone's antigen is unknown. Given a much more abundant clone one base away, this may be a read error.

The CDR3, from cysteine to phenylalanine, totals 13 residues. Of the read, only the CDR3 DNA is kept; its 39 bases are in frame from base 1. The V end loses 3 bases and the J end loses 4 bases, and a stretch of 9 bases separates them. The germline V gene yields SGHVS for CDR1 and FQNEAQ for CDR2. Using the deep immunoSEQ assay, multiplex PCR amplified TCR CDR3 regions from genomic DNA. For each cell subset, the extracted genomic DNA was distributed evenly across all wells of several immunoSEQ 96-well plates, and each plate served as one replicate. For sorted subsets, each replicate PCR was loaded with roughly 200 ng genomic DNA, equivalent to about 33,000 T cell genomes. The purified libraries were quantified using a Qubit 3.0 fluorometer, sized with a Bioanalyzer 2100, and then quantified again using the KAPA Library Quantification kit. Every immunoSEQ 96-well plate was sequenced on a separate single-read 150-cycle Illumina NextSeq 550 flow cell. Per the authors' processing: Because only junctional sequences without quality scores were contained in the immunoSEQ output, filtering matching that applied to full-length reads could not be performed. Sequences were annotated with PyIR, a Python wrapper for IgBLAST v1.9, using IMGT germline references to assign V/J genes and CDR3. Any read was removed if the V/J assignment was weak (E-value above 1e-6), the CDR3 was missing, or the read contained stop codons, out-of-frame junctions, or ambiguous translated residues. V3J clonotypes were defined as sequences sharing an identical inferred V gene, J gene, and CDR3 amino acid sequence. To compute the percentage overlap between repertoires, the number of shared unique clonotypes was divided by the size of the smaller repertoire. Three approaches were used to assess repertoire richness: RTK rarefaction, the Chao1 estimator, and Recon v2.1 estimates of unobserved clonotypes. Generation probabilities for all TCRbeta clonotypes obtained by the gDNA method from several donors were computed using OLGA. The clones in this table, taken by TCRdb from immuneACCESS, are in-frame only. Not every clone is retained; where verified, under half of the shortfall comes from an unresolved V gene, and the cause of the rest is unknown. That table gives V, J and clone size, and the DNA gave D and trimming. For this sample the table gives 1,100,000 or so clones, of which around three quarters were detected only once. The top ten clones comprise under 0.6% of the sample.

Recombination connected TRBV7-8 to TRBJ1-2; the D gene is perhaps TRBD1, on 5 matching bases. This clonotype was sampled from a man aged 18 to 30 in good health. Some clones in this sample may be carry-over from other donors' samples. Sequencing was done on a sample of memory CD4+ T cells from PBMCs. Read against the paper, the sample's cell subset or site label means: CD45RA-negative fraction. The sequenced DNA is TGTGCCAGCAGCTTGGGGGATACCTATGGCTACACCTTC. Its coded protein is CASSLGDTYGYTF.